This is a list of T cell receptor beta chains from one sample in a study of T cells in Graves' hyperthyroidism and ophthalmopathy. In TCRdb, the multiplex PCR reads were re-called with MiXCR into one record per CDR3 protein. The data show under 750,000 distinct CDR3 sequences, around 19% seen once. Sample: blood. Source of these receptors: a woman aged 50 to 65 with Graves' hyperthyroidism that later progressed to Graves' ophthalmopathy. Both conserved end residues are part of each CDR3. Fields, in order: D gene, CDR3 length, V gene, clone size, J gene, CDR3 DNA, CDR3 protein. The D gene is left open where the match is weak. Expanded clones get a size class; other rows say once, few or many, or leave the size out.

-	15	TRBV5-1	-	TRBJ2-5	TGCGCCAGCAGCTTGGGGGTCGACCGGCAAGAGACCCAGTACTTC	CASSLGVDRQETQYF
-	11	TRBV7-9	few	TRBJ1-1	TGTGCCAGCAGCCCTGTGCCTGAAGCTTTCTTT	CASSPVPEAFF
TRBD2	16	TRBV5-4	-	TRBJ2-7	TGTGCCAGCAGCTTACAGCGGGGGGCATCGTCCCACGAGCAGTACTTC	CASSLQRGASSHEQYF
-	14	TRBV20-1	many	TRBJ1-2	TGCAGTGCTAGGGGTTCGGACGCGATCTATGGCTACACCTTC	CSARGSDAIYGYTF
-	13	TRBV5-5	many	TRBJ2-7	TGTGCCAGCAGCCCGCCGAATGTCTACGAGCAGTACTTC	CASSPPNVYEQYF
-	14	TRBV27	-	TRBJ1-2	TGTGCCAGCAGTTTATCGGGAGAATACTATGGCTACACCTTC	CASSLSGEYYGYTF
-	17	TRBV2	-	TRBJ2-5	TGTGCCAGCAGTGAAGCGCTTCGAGGGGGTGGGAAAGAGACCCAGTACTTC	CASSEALRGGGKETQYF
-	15	TRBV10-3	-	TRBJ2-3	TGTGCCATCGCCGACGGGGGCAGGGACACAGATACGCAGTATTTT	CAIADGGRDTDTQYF
-	13	TRBV18	many	TRBJ1-1	TGTGCCAGCTCAGGAGGGGGTCTCGCTGAAGCTTTCTTT	CASSGGGLAEAFF
-	17	TRBV3-1	many	TRBJ2-6	TGTGCCAGCAGCCAAGGGGGGATACCCTCTGGGGCCAACGTCCTGACTTTC	CASSQGGIPSGANVLTF
-	13	TRBV30	many	TRBJ2-2	TGTGCCTGGAGTGTGGGGGCCTCCGGGGAGCTGTTTTTT	CAWSVGASGELFF
-	12	TRBV20-1	-	TRBJ1-2	TGCAGTACCCGGGGGGGGAGTCATGGCTACACCTTC	CSTRGGSHGYTF
-	15	TRBV11-2	many	TRBJ1-2	TGTGCCAGCAGCCAGGGGTCCAACAGGGTTTATGGCTACACCTTC	CASSQGSNRVYGYTF
-	14	TRBV9	many	TRBJ2-7	TGTGCCAGCAGCCCATCCCGGGAATCTCACGAGCAGTACTTC	CASSPSRESHEQYF
TRBD2	16	TRBV6-1	many	TRBJ2-3	TGTGCCAGCAGTGAAACTAGCGGGGGGAGATCAGATACGCAGTATTTT	CASSETSGGRSDTQYF
-	15	TRBV20-1	-	TRBJ2-2	TGCAGTGCTAGCCGGAACGGAGCGAACACCGGGGAGCTGTTTTTT	CSASRNGANTGELFF
-	16	TRBV7-6	many	TRBJ2-1	TGTGCCAGCAGTTCGAGTACTACGGGGGTCGACAATGAGCAGTTCTTC	CASSSSTTGVDNEQFF
TRBD1	16	TRBV6-2/TRBV6-3	many	TRBJ1-5	TGTGCCAGCAGAAGGACAGGGGAAAGACGCAATCAGCCCCAGCATTTT	CASRRTGERRNQPQHF
TRBD1	15	TRBV19	few	TRBJ1-1	TGTGCCAGTAGTCTAAGACAGGGGACGGGCACTGAAGCTTTCTTT	CASSLRQGTGTEAFF
TRBD1	15	TRBV10-1	few	TRBJ2-7	TGCGCCAGCAGCCGCGGACAGGGGACATCCTACGAGCAGTACTTC	CASSRGQGTSYEQYF
-	13	TRBV30	many	TRBJ1-2	TGTGCCTGGAGTGTACGGGCAGACTATGGCTACACCTTC	CAWSVRADYGYTF
-	12	TRBV5-4	many	TRBJ1-1	TGTGCCAGCAGCTTGGAGGCAGGGAGAGCTTTCTTT	CASSLEAGRAFF
TRBD1	15	TRBV12-3/TRBV12-4	-	TRBJ2-3	TGTGCCAGCAGCACTGTAGCAGGGGGTCCAGATACGCAGTATTTT	CASSTVAGGPDTQYF
TRBD1	15	TRBV2	-	TRBJ1-5	TGTGCCAGCAGTGTCAGGGGGGCAGACAATCAGCCCCAGCATTTT	CASSVRGADNQPQHF
TRBD1	16	TRBV6-1	few	TRBJ1-3	TGTGCCAGCAGTGTAACTGTACAGGGGAATGGAAACACCATATATTTT	CASSVTVQGNGNTIYF
TRBD1	14	TRBV7-3	-	TRBJ2-3	TGTGCCAGCAGTCGGACAGGGGGATCAGATACGCAGTATTTT	CASSRTGGSDTQYF
TRBD1	14	TRBV5-1	few	TRBJ1-5	TGCGCCAGCAGCTCGGGACAGGCTGATCAGCCCCAGCATTTT	CASSSGQADQPQHF
-	14	TRBV5-1	many	TRBJ1-4	TGCGCCAGCAGCTTGAGCAGGGGAAATGAAAAACTGTTTTTT	CASSLSRGNEKLFF
-	15	TRBV4-1	-	TRBJ2-7	TGCGCCAGCAGTCATAGGGTAGAAGGGTCCTACGAGCAGTACTTC	CASSHRVEGSYEQYF
-	14	TRBV29-1	few	TRBJ2-3	TGCAGCGCCGACGGAGGGGCGACGGCAGATACGCAGTATTTT	CSADGGATADTQYF
TRBD2	17	TRBV9	few	TRBJ2-4	TGTGCCAGCAGCGATGGACTAGCGGGGGTTTCGCAAAACATTCAGTACTTC	CASSDGLAGVSQNIQYF
-	14	TRBV6-1	-	TRBJ1-2	TGTGCCAGCAGAATACCCGGGGGGAATTATGGCTACACCTTC	CASRIPGGNYGYTF
-	14	TRBV6-1	many	TRBJ2-1	TGTGCCAGCAGTGGCCGGGATCCCAGGGGTGAGCAGTTCTTC	CASSGRDPRGEQFF
-	14	TRBV20-1	-	TRBJ1-5	TGCAGTGCTAGCGATGTTTATAGCAATCAGCCCCAGCATTTT	CSASDVYSNQPQHF
-	15	TRBV6-2/TRBV6-3	many	TRBJ1-2	TGTGCCAGCAGTTACCTTTCGGCGGCCCCCTATGGCTACACCTTC	CASSYLSAAPYGYTF
-	16	TRBV7-2	-	TRBJ1-3	TGTGCCAGCAGCCTAGCGGGAATGCAGGCTGGAAGCACCATATATTTT	CASSLAGMQAGSTIYF
TRBD2	16	TRBV18	many	TRBJ2-1	TGTGCCAGCTCACCTACCGGGACTAGCGGGGGCAATGAGCAGTTCTTC	CASSPTGTSGGNEQFF
-	17	TRBV3-1	many	TRBJ2-7	TGTGCCAGCAGCCAAAACCGAGGACAGTCAGGGTCCTACGAGCAGTACTTC	CASSQNRGQSGSYEQYF
-	17	TRBV5-6	many	TRBJ1-1	TGTGCCAGCAGCTTGAAGGGTACATCAGGGGTGAACACTGAAGCTTTCTTT	CASSLKGTSGVNTEAFF
-	12	TRBV10-3	-	TRBJ1-4	TGTGCCATCAGTGCAGGGGATGAAAAACTGTTTTTT	CAISAGDEKLFF
TRBD1	12	TRBV24-1	-	TRBJ1-1	TGTGCCACCAGTGACGGACAGGGTGAAGCTTTCTTT	CATSDGQGEAFF
-	13	TRBV29-1	-	TRBJ1-1	TGCAGCGCCGCGGGATTTGCCGGCACTGAAGCCTTCTTT	CSAAGFAGTEAFF
TRBD1	16	TRBV19	few	TRBJ2-1	TGTGCCAGTAGTATAGATTGGGACAGCAATTACAATGAGCAGTTCTTC	CASSIDWDSNYNEQFF
-	14	TRBV7-9	-	TRBJ1-1	TGTGCCAGCAGCTTAGAGGGGGTTACGTCTGAAGCTTTCTTT	CASSLEGVTSEAFF
-	15	TRBV29-1	few	TRBJ2-5	TGCAGCCCCAGAGTGGGAGGAGGACAGCAAGAGACCCAGTACTTC	CSPRVGGGQQETQYF
-	13	TRBV12-3/TRBV12-4	few	TRBJ1-4	TGTGCCAGCGGGGAATTGGTTAATGAAAAACTGTTTTTT	CASGELVNEKLFF
TRBD1	13	TRBV5-6	-	TRBJ2-1	TGTGCCAGCAGTTGGACAGGGAGATATGAGCAGTTCTTC	CASSWTGRYEQFF
-	13	TRBV29-1	-	TRBJ1-4	TGCAGCGCTCAGGGCTTCGGTAATGAAAAACTGTTTTTT	CSAQGFGNEKLFF